The rows below give T cell receptor beta chains drawn from one sample of a study of radiotherapy plus CTLA-4 blockade in lung cancer. Clones were read by immunoSEQ multiplex PCR, and TCRdb kept only the in-frame ones, dropping some. Of about 48,000 clones listed, 65% to 90% are singletons. Source: peripheral blood, taken from a patient treated with radiotherapy plus ipilimumab. Every receptor here comes from a human donor with non-small cell lung cancer that progressed on radiotherapy plus ipilimumab. Some clones in this sample may be carry-over from other donors' samples. CDR3s leave out the opening cysteine and the closing phenylalanine or tryptophan.

V gene: TRBV19
J gene: TRBJ2-7
CDR3 protein: ASSPSPRQGGYEQY

V gene: TRBV15
J gene: TRBJ1-3
CDR3 protein: ATSLLTGSGNTIY

V gene: TRBV5-1
J gene: TRBJ2-1
CDR3 protein: ASSLGTGGYNEQF

V gene: TRBV12-5
J gene: TRBJ2-1
CDR3 protein: ASGLELAGGGNEQF

V gene: TRBV9
J gene: TRBJ2-1
CDR3 protein: ASSVAGVYNEQF

V gene: TRBV7-9
J gene: TRBJ1-2
CDR3 protein: ASSLDGGVFGYT

V gene: TRBV2
J gene: TRBJ2-3
CDR3 protein: ASSESVGLGSSTDTQY

V gene: TRBV5-1
J gene: TRBJ1-5
CDR3 protein: ASSFLDSYNQPQH

V gene: TRBV11-2
J gene: TRBJ1-2
CDR3 protein: ASSPGQNYGYT

V gene: TRBV21-1
J gene: TRBJ2-3
CDR3 protein: ASSKVGTSGSTDTQY

V gene: TRBV27
J gene: TRBJ2-7
CDR3 protein: ASLGGAPYYEQY

V gene: TRBV30
J gene: TRBJ2-5
CDR3 protein: ARGGSGSSETQY

V gene: TRBV19
J gene: TRBJ1-3
CDR3 protein: ASSMRGRGNTIY

V gene: TRBV11-2
J gene: TRBJ2-6
CDR3 protein: ASRLIPVPSGANVLT

V gene: TRBV6-5
J gene: TRBJ2-7
CDR3 protein: ASRLSGSSYEQY

V gene: TRBV25-1
J gene: TRBJ1-2
CDR3 protein: ASSGGGGYT

V gene: TRBV5-6
J gene: TRBJ2-4
CDR3 protein: ASSFGGADIQY

V gene: TRBV4-2
J gene: TRBJ2-3
CDR3 protein: ASSQEGGPADTQY

V gene: TRBV9
J gene: TRBJ1-2
CDR3 protein: ASSVGQPYGYT

V gene: TRBV10-3
J gene: TRBJ1-2
CDR3 protein: AISELSRGHGYT

V gene: TRBV5-6
J gene: TRBJ2-3
CDR3 protein: ASSPKGRGAITDTQY

V gene: TRBV4-1
J gene: TRBJ2-7
CDR3 protein: ASSQRTGLALYEQY

V gene: TRBV6-1
J gene: TRBJ1-6
CDR3 protein: ASSPNPEDSPLH

V gene: TRBV4-1
J gene: TRBJ1-1
CDR3 protein: ASSQDPGMNTEAF

V gene: TRBV27
J gene: TRBJ1-6
CDR3 protein: ATRTTGNSPLH

V gene: TRBV6-5
J gene: TRBJ2-5
CDR3 protein: ASRRLSAQETQY

V gene: TRBV9
J gene: TRBJ2-2
CDR3 protein: ASSVVGGSGELF

V gene: TRBV4-1
J gene: TRBJ1-1
CDR3 protein: ASSGGGTVTEAF

V gene: TRBV5-8
J gene: TRBJ1-2
CDR3 protein: ARSLGDYGYT

V gene: TRBV6-7
J gene: TRBJ1-1
CDR3 protein: ASSWWTGGYTEAF

V gene: TRBV27
J gene: TRBJ2-1
CDR3 protein: ASSSFRVAAGVNEQF

V gene: TRBV6-1
J gene: TRBJ2-7
CDR3 protein: ASSELETSYEQY

V gene: TRBV29-1
J gene: TRBJ2-7
CDR3 protein: SVEGVRDTPYEQY

V gene: TRBV5-1
J gene: TRBJ2-4
CDR3 protein: ASSLSNGGVNIQY

V gene: TRBV7-9
J gene: TRBJ2-2
CDR3 protein: ASSLAPPNTGELF

V gene: TRBV5-6
J gene: TRBJ2-5
CDR3 protein: ASSLVTGGLRTQY

V gene: TRBV6-5
J gene: TRBJ1-2
CDR3 protein: ASSSPTGSYGYT

V gene: TRBV30
J gene: TRBJ1-1
CDR3 protein: AWRTGQAGWTEAF

V gene: TRBV7-2
J gene: TRBJ2-3
CDR3 protein: ASSLASGYGTDTQY

V gene: TRBV5-5
J gene: TRBJ2-7
CDR3 protein: ASTTGGVEQY

V gene: TRBV6-1
J gene: TRBJ1-5
CDR3 protein: ASSVEQGNQPQH

V gene: TRBV19
J gene: TRBJ1-4
CDR3 protein: ASSMNRRGTNEKLF

V gene: TRBV5-1
J gene: TRBJ1-1
CDR3 protein: ASSFGGETEAF

V gene: TRBV5-1
J gene: TRBJ2-3
CDR3 protein: ASSHRDFSTDTQY

V gene: TRBV10-3
J gene: TRBJ2-1
CDR3 protein: AITSQGNSYNEQF

V gene: TRBV2
J gene: TRBJ2-7
CDR3 protein: AGGQIYEQY

V gene: TRBV5-1
J gene: TRBJ2-3
CDR3 protein: ASSLEGWQGGDTQY

V gene: TRBV7-6
J gene: TRBJ2-1
CDR3 protein: ASSLFNIQTSAQMSNEQF

V gene: TRBV27
J gene: TRBJ2-7
CDR3 protein: ASRQTSGYEQY

V gene: TRBV7-2
J gene: TRBJ2-5
CDR3 protein: ASSLAGLGQGRETQY

V gene: TRBV7-2
J gene: TRBJ2-2
CDR3 protein: ASSLNSISGELF

V gene: TRBV6-6
J gene: TRBJ2-5
CDR3 protein: ASRGQTNQETQY

V gene: TRBV10-2
J gene: TRBJ1-2
CDR3 protein: ASSADRVGKSYT

V gene: TRBV2
J gene: TRBJ2-7
CDR3 protein: ASQRDRGTSYEQY

V gene: TRBV21-1
J gene: TRBJ1-5
CDR3 protein: ASSDRGYQPQH